The sample holds a few counts of the clone carrying this T cell receptor beta chain. Its target is unknown. The data derive from a study of CD8+ T cells in alopecia areata. Study details: Each of the treated patients was given oral tofacitinib, 5 to 10 mg twice daily, for moderate-to-severe alopecia areata.

Study conclusions and caveats: Patients displayed less clarity in TCR sharing than mice, a finding possibly related to HLA.

Isolated RNA was reverse transcribed into cDNA used as the sequencing template. TCRdb keeps only in-frame clones here, not all; method: immunoSEQ multiplex PCR. The sample records approximately 91,000 clones, 35% to 50% being singletons. The CDR3 runs to 16 residues. Germline V gene data show CDR1 as SQVTM and CDR2 as ANQGSEA. V was trimmed by 4 bases and J by 4 bases, leaving 22 bases between them. The chain combines TRBV29-1 with TRBJ2-5; D is tentatively TRBD1 or TRBD2 (5 bases each). This TCR was sampled from a human donor with alopecia areata. Input material: CD4+ T cells sorted from blood. Here the CDR3 DNA reads TGCAGCGTTGCGGTTTTTGGCTACTCTGGGGGAGAGACCCAGTACTTC. This sequence encodes CSVAVFGYSGGETQYF.